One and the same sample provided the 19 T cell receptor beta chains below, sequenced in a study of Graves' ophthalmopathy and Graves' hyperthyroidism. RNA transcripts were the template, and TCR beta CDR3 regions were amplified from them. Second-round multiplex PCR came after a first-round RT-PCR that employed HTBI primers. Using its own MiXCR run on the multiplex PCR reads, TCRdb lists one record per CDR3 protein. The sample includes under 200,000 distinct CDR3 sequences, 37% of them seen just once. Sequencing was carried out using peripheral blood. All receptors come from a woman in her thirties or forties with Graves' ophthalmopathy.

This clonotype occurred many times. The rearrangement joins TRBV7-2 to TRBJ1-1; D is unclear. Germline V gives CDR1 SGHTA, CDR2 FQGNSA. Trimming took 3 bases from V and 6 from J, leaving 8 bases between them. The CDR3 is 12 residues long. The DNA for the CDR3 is TGTGCCAGCAGCTTTACGAAGGCTGAAGCTTTCTTT. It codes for CASSFTKAEAFF.

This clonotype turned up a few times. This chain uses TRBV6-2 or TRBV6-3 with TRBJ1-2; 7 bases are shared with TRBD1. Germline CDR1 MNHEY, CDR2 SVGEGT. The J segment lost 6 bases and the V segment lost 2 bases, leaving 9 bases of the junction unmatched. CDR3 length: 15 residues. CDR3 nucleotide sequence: TGTGCCAGCAGTTACGCGACAGGGAAGGCGAATGGCTACACCTTC. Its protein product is CASSYATGKANGYTF.

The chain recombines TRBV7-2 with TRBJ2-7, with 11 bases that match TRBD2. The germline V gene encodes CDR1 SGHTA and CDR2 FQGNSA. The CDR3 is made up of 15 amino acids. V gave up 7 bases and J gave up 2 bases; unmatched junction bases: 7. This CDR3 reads CASTIAGGSPYEQYF. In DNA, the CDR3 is TGTGCCAGCACCATAGCGGGAGGGTCCCCCTACGAGCAGTACTTC.

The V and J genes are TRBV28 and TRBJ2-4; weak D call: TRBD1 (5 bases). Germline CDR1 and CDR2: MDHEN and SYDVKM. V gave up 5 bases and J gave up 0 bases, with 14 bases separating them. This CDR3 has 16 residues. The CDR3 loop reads CASSPNPGQAKNIQYF. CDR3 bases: TGTGCCAGCAGTCCGAATCCCGGACAAGCCAAAAACATTCAGTACTTC.

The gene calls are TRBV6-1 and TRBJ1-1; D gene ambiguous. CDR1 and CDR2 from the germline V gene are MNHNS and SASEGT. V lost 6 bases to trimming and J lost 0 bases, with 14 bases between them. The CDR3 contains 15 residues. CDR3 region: CASSFGQVVNTEAFF. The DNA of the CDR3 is TGTGCCAGCAGCTTTGGGCAGGTAGTGAACACTGAAGCTTTCTTT.

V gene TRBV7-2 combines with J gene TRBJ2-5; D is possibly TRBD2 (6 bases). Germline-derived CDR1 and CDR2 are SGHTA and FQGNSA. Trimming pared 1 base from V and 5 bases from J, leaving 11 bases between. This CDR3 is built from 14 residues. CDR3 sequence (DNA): TGTGCCAGCAGCTTAGGTGGGAGGTGGGAGACCCAGTACTTC. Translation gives CASSLGGRWETQYF.

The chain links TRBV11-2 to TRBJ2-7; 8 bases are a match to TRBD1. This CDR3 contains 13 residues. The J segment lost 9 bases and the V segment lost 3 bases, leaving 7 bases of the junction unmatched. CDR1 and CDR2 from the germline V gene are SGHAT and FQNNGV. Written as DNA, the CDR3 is TGTGCCAGCAGCTTGACAGGGGTAGTTACGCAGTACTTC. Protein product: CASSLTGVVTQYF.

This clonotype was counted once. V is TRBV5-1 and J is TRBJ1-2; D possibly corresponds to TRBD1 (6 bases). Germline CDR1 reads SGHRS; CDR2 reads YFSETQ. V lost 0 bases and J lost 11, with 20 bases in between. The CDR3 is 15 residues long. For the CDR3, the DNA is TGCGCCAGCAGCTTGGGCCGGGACACCTATCCGGAATACACCTTC. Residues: CASSLGRDTYPEYTF.

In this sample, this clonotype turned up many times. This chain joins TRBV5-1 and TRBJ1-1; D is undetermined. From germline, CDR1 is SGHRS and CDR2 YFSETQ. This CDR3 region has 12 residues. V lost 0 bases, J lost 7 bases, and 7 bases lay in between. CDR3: CASSLDLGEAFF. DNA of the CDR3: TGCGCCAGCAGCTTGGATTTGGGTGAAGCTTTCTTT.

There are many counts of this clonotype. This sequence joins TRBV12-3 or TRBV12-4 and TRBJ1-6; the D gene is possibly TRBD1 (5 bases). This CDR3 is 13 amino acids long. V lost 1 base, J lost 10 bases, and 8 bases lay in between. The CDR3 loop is CASSLVGGSPLHF. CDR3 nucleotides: TGTGCCAGCAGTTTAGTCGGGGGATCACCCCTCCACTTT.

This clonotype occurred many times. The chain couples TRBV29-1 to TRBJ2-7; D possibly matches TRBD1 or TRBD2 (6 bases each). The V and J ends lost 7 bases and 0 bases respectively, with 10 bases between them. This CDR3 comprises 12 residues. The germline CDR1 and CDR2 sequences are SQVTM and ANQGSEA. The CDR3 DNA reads TGCAGCGCGGGGGCGGACTCCTACGAGCAGTACTTC. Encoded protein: CSAGADSYEQYF.

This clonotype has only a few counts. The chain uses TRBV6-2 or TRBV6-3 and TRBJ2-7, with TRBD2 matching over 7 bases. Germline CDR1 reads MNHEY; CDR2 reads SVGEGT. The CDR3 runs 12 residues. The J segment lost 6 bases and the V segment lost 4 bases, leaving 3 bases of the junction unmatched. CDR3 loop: CASSSWEGEQYF. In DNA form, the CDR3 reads TGTGCCAGCAGTTCGTGGGAGGGCGAGCAGTACTTC.

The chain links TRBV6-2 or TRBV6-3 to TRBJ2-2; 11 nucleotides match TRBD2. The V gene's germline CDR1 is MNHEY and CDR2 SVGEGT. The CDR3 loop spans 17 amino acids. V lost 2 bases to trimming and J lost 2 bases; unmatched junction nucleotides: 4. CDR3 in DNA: TGTGCCAGCAGTTACAGACTAGCGGGACCTAACACCGGGGAGCTGTTTTTT. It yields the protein CASSYRLAGPNTGELFF.

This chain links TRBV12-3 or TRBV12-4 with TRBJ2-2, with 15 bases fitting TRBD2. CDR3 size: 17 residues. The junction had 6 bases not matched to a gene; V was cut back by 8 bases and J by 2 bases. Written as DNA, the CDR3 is TGTGCCAGCGATGGACTAGCGGGAGGGATTAACACCGGGGAGCTGTTTTTT. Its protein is CASDGLAGGINTGELFF.

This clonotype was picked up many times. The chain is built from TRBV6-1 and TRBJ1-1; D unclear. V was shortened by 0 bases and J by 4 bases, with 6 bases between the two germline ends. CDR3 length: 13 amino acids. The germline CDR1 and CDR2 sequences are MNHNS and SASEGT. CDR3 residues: CASSEAWGTEAFF. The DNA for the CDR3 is TGTGCCAGCAGTGAAGCTTGGGGCACTGAAGCTTTCTTT.

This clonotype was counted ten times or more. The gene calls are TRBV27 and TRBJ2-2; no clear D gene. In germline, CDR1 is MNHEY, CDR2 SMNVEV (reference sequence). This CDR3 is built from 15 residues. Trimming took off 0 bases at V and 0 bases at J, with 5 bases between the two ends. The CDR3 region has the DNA TGTGCCAGCAGTTTATCCGCTGCGAACACCGGGGAGCTGTTTTTT. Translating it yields CASSLSAANTGELFF.

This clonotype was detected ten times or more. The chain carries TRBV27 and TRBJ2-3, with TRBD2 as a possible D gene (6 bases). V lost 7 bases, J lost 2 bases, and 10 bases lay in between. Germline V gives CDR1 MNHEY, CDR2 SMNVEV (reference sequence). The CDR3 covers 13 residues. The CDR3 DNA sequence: TGTGCCAGCATGCGGGGAGACACAGATACGCAGTATTTT. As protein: CASMRGDTDTQYF.

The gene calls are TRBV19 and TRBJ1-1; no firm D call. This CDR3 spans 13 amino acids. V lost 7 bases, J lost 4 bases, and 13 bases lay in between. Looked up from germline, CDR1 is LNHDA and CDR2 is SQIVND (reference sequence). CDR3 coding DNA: TGTGCCAGTACCACTACACTGAGCACTGAAGCTTTCTTT. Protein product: CASTTTLSTEAFF.

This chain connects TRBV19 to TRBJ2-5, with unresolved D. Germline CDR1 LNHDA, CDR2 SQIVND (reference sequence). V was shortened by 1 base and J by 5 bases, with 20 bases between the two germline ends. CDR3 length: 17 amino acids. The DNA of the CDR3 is TGTGCCAGTAGTATAGTGGGCCTTGACACCAAGCTGGAGACCCAGTACTTC. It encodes CASSIVGLDTKLETQYF.